The 16 T cell receptor beta chains below were found in one sample sequenced in a study of CD8 T cells in Susac syndrome. RNA totalling about 0.5 to 1 ug underwent reverse transcription with random hexamers. TCRdb re-derived calls from the immunoSEQ multiplex PCR reads in MiXCR, one entry per CDR3 protein. The table includes 75,000 to 80,000 distinct CDR3 sequences, less than 95% detected once. The specimen sequenced was CD8+ T cells from PBMCs. These receptors were collected from a human donor with Susac syndrome.

This chain joins TRBV29-1 and TRBJ2-1, with D possibly being TRBD1 (6 bases). The CDR3 totals 13 residues. Germline assignment: CDR1 SQVTM and CDR2 ANQGSEA. This CDR3 is CRGACSSYNEQFF. The DNA for the CDR3 is TGCAGGGGGGCTTGCAGCTCCTACAATGAGCAGTTCTTC.

The chain employs TRBV20-1 and TRBJ1-5; D possibly corresponds to TRBD1 (6 bases). The CDR3 has 15 residues. Germline values: CDR1 DFQATT, CDR2 SNEGSKA (reference sequence). Between the trimmed V and J ends, which lost 3 bases and 2 bases, there was a span of 14 bases. In DNA, the CDR3 is TGCAGTGCTAGGGACAGCCCCATGGGCAATCAGCCCCAGCATTTT. It translates to CSARDSPMGNQPQHF.

The chain has TRBV19 and TRBJ2-1; D perhaps matches TRBD2 (7 bases). This CDR3 has 16 amino acids. CDR1 and CDR2 (germline): LNHDA, SQIVND (reference sequence). With 5 bases removed from V and 8 bases from J, the gap between germline ends came to 22 bases. The CDR3 sequence: CASSGEGHLISDEQFF. The CDR3 nucleotides read TGTGCCAGTAGTGGGGAGGGACATTTGATAAGCGATGAGCAGTTCTTC. Based on the CDR3 plus reference TRBV19 and TRBJ2-1, the full variable domain is DGGITQSPKYLFRKEGQNVTLSCEQNLNHDAMYWYRQDPGQGLRLIYYSQIVNDFQKGDIAEGYSVSREKKESFPLTVTSAQKNPTAFYLCASSGEGHLISDEQFFGPGTRLTVL.

J is TRBJ1-2 and V is TRBV20-1; D possibly corresponds to TRBD1 (5 bases). Trimming left V 4 bases short and J 2 bases short, with 14 bases between. The CDR3 has 14 residues. CDR1 DFQATT and CDR2 SNEGSKA come from the germline V gene (reference sequence). CDR3 sequence (DNA): TGCAGTGCTATCCGTAGGGGTCTCAACTATGGCTACACCTTC. Translation gives CSAIRRGLNYGYTF.

V is TRBV4-1 and J is TRBJ2-7; 7 bases fit TRBD1. The length of the CDR3 is 17 residues. V trimming: 3 bases; J trimming: 4 bases; junction bases outside the gene matches: 15. Germline loops: CDR1 MGHRA, CDR2 YSYEKL. CDR3 amino acids: CASSQLPAGTARYEQYF. The CDR3, as DNA: TGCGCCAGCAGCCAGCTTCCTGCCGGGACAGCACGTTACGAGCAGTACTTC.

The gene calls are TRBV11-2 and TRBJ1-2; D gene uncertain. V was shortened by 1 base and J by 6 bases, with 6 bases between the two germline ends. Germline CDR1 is SGHAT and CDR2 is FQNNGV. The CDR3 consists of 12 residues. The CDR3 coding sequence is TGTGCCAGCAGCTTAGGGACTAATGGCTACACCTTC. Translated, it gives CASSLGTNGYTF.

This clonotype was counted once. The chain is built from TRBV27 and TRBJ2-2, with a tentative D call TRBD2 (6 bases). The CDR3 runs to 13 residues. Germline CDR1 is MNHEY and CDR2 is SMNVEV (reference sequence). Deletions cut 8 bases from V and 4 bases from J, with 11 bases between. The CDR3 sequence is CASWGLITGELFF. CDR3 sequence (DNA): TGTGCCAGCTGGGGACTGATCACCGGGGAGCTGTTTTTT.

The J gene is TRBJ2-1, the V gene TRBV12-3 or TRBV12-4; 10 bases are a match to TRBD2. The CDR3 is made up of 15 amino acids. The V and J ends lost 2 bases and 6 bases, in that order; junction bases with no gene match: 4. The DNA for the CDR3 is TGTGCCAGCAGTTTAACGAGCGGGGGGGCCAATGAGCAGTTCTTC. Its protein product is CASSLTSGGANEQFF.

This clonotype was seen a handful of times. V usage is TRBV3-1 and J usage is TRBJ2-5; D possibly corresponds to TRBD2 (5 bases). The CDR3 length is 14 residues. V shed 2 bases and J shed 0 bases, with 7 bases lying between them. Germline CDR1 reads LGHDT; CDR2 reads YNNKEL (reference sequence). The DNA of the CDR3 is TGTGCCAGCAGCCAACTGAGGGACCAAGAGACCCAGTACTTC. This codes for CASSQLRDQETQYF.

The chain has TRBV2 and TRBJ1-2, with a possible D match to TRBD1 (5 bases). The CDR3 is made up of 10 amino acids. Germline CDR1 and CDR2: SNHLY and FYNNEI. V was shortened by 6 bases and J by 8 bases, with 7 bases between the two germline ends. CDR3 DNA sequence: TGTGCCAGCAGGGGGCGAGGCTACACCTTC. This translates into CASRGRGYTF.

This clonotype was picked up a small number of times. This chain uses TRBV29-1 with TRBJ2-3; D possibly matches TRBD1 or TRBD2 (5 bases each). CDR1 is SQVTM and CDR2 is ANQGSEA in the germline V gene. Trimming took 2 bases from V and 2 from J, leaving 14 bases between them. The CDR3 contains 15 residues. The CDR3 loop reads CSVEIEGFDTDTQYF. Written as DNA, the CDR3 is TGCAGCGTTGAAATTGAGGGGTTCGACACAGATACGCAGTATTTT.

V gene TRBV5-5 combines with J gene TRBJ2-1; D ambiguous. The CDR3 has 12 amino acids. Germline V gene data show CDR1 as SGHKS and CDR2 as YYEKEE (reference sequence). Trimming stripped 4 bases from V and 2 bases from J, with 4 bases between. The CDR3, as DNA: TGTGCCAGCAGCCCCCCCTACAATGAGCAGTTCTTC. This translates into CASSPPYNEQFF.

V usage is TRBV5-1 and J usage is TRBJ2-1; 10 positions agree with TRBD1. CDR1 and CDR2 from the germline V gene are SGHRS and YFSETQ. V dropped 2 bases and J dropped 8; count of bases not matched to a gene: 7. This CDR3 has 15 residues. The chain's CDR3 is CASSLRDRGIDEQFF. DNA of the CDR3: TGCGCCAGCAGCTTACGGGACAGGGGTATCGATGAGCAGTTCTTC.

This sequence joins TRBV28 and TRBJ2-7; 11 bases are shared with TRBD1. The germline CDR1 and CDR2 sequences are MDHEN and SYDVKM. CDR3 size: 15 residues. V lost 3 bases, J lost 5 bases, and 6 bases stayed unmatched. In DNA, the CDR3 is TGTGCCAGCAGTTTTCTAGGGACAGGGGGGAACGAGCAGTACTTC. Amino acid sequence: CASSFLGTGGNEQYF.

DNA of the CDR3: TGTGCCACCAGCAGCCCCCCGGAGCGGGGGGGTGGAGAGACCCAGTACTTC. Amino acid sequence: CATSSPPERGGGETQYF. The chain employs TRBV15 and TRBJ2-5; 10 nucleotides line up with TRBD2. This CDR3 region has 17 residues. Losses at the gene ends were 3 bases for V and 4 bases for J; bases not matched to a gene: 11. Germline-derived CDR1 and CDR2 are LNHNV and YYDKDF (reference sequence). The full variable domain, its missing parts supplied by reference TRBV15 and TRBJ2-5, is DAMVIQNPRYQVTQFGKPVTLSCSQTLNHNVMYWYQQKSSQAPKLLFHYYDKDFNNEADTPDNFQSRRPNTSFCFLDIRSPGLGDTAMYLCATSSPPERGGGETQYFGPGTRLLVL.

The chain has TRBV27 and TRBJ1-2; D perhaps matches TRBD1 (6 bases). This CDR3 contains 15 residues. Germline CDR1 is MNHEY and CDR2 is SMNVEV (reference sequence). Trimming shortened V by 0 bases and J by 8 bases, and 16 bases separated the two germline ends. DNA for the CDR3: TGTGCCAGCAGTTTATCGGGGGGGCATCGGGGAGGCTACACCTTC. Amino acids: CASSLSGGHRGGYTF.